These 14 T cell receptor beta chains came from one sample sequenced in a study of molecular identifiers for immune sequencing clone quantification. Via MiXCR, TCRdb re-called the PCR reads, giving one row per CDR3 protein. The table has tens of thousands of distinct CDR3 sequences, more than 20% seen once. The sequencing input was naive CD8+ T cells from blood, with Jurkat cell RNA spiked in. The subset was: FACS-sorted CD8+CD4-CCR7+CD45RA+ naive T cells. These receptors were obtained from a human donor in good health. Some libraries in this study had Jurkat cell RNA spiked in.

This clonotype was detected many times. A read error may produce the germline difference seen at one junction end. This chain uses TRBV4-1 with TRBJ2-1; TRBD1 agrees at 7 bases. The CDR3 loop spans 13 amino acids. Germline V gene sequence: CDR1 MGHRA, CDR2 YSYEKL. The CDR3 loop reads CASSQGGVNEQFF. The CDR3 DNA reads TGCGCCAGCAGTCAAGGGGGCGTCAATGAGCAGTTCTTC.

This clonotype was counted between two and nine times. The chain joins TRBV7-9 to TRBJ2-2; no firm D call. Trimming took 1 base from V and 0 from J, leaving 9 bases between them. CDR1 is SEHNR and CDR2 is FQNEAQ in the germline V gene (reference sequence). The CDR3 covers 16 residues. The CDR3 DNA follows: TGTGCCAGCAGCTTAGGGTTATCACCGAACACCGGGGAGCTGTTTTTT. It codes for CASSLGLSPNTGELFF.

This clonotype was counted between two and nine times. V is TRBV6-2 or TRBV6-3 and J is TRBJ1-1; D might be TRBD1 (6 bases). This CDR3 has 13 amino acids. V was clipped by 8 bases and J by 12 bases, with 22 bases between them. Per the germline V gene, CDR1 is MNHEY and CDR2 is SVGEGT. CDR3 residues: CASGVIGGFDTFF. Written as DNA, the CDR3 is TGTGCCAGCGGAGTAATAGGGGGATTTGATACTTTCTTT.

CDR3 coding DNA: TGTGCCAGCAGCCCCGAAGGACACCGGAACACTGAAGCTTTCTTT. It translates to CASSPEGHRNTEAFF. The chain employs TRBV6-5 and TRBJ1-1; D perhaps matches TRBD1 (5 bases). The CDR3 is made up of 15 amino acids. Trimming stripped 6 bases from V and 1 base from J, with 15 bases between. Germline V lookup: CDR1 MNHEY, CDR2 SVGAGI.

This rearrangement joins TRBV12-3 or TRBV12-4 to TRBJ2-3; D unclear. V was shortened by 1 base and J by 0 bases, with 8 bases between the two germline ends. The length of the CDR3 is 15 residues. The CDR3 protein is CASSLGRTSTDTQYF. CDR3 DNA sequence: TGTGCCAGCAGTTTAGGTCGCACTAGCACAGATACGCAGTATTTT.

This clonotype was recorded a few times. This rearrangement joins TRBV27 to TRBJ2-1; D unclear. CDR1 and CDR2 (germline): MNHEY, SMNVEV (reference sequence). V lost 3 bases, J lost 10 bases, and 16 bases lay in between. The length of the CDR3 is 14 residues. CDR3 in DNA: TGTGCCAGCAGTTTCAGGCTAGGAGTCGAGGAGCAGTTCTTC. Residues: CASSFRLGVEEQFF.

This sequence joins TRBV9 and TRBJ2-7, with a possible D match to TRBD1 (6 bases). CDR1 and CDR2 (germline): SGDLS, YYNGEE. The V end lost 3 bases, the J end lost 2 bases, and 15 bases lay between the germline ends. The CDR3 has 15 amino acids. The DNA for the CDR3 is TGTGCCAGCAGCGCGGCCGGGACATCCCCCTACGAGCAGTACTTC. It yields the protein CASSAAGTSPYEQYF. Full variable domain (remainder filled in from reference TRBV9 and TRBJ2-7): DSGVTQTPKHLITATGQRVTLRCSPRSGDLSVYWYQQSLDQGLQFLIQYYNGEERAKGNILERFSAQQFPDLHSELNLSSLELGDSALYFCASSAAGTSPYEQYFGPGTRLTVT.

The rearrangement links TRBV29-1 to TRBJ1-2; weak D call: TRBD1 (6 bases). The CDR3 loop spans 11 amino acids. Trimming removed 4 bases from V and 7 bases from J, with 10 bases in between. Germline V lookup: CDR1 SQVTM, CDR2 ANQGSEA. The CDR3 coding sequence is TGCAGCGTTGCAGGGGATTTTGGCTACACCTTC. Translating it yields CSVAGDFGYTF.

This clonotype was counted ten times or more. The chain recombines TRBV27 with TRBJ2-6; D unclear. V lost 2 bases and J lost 2, with 1 base in between. Germline CDR1 and CDR2: MNHEY and SMNVEV (reference sequence). This CDR3 has 13 amino acids. The CDR3 loop is CASSLTGANVLTF. The CDR3, as DNA: TGTGCCAGCAGTTTAACTGGGGCCAACGTCCTGACTTTC.

Concerning this clonotype itself: This clone may be a read error of a much larger clone one base away. This chain connects TRBV11-2 to TRBJ2-3, with 8 bases identical to TRBD2. This CDR3 has 16 amino acids. V was clipped by 5 bases and J by 2 bases; unmatched bases: 9. In germline, CDR1 is SGHAT, CDR2 FQNNGV. The CDR3 is CASSTGPAGVTDTQYF. In nucleotides, the CDR3 is TGTGCCAGCAGCACGGGACCAGCGGGGGTCACAGATACGCAGTATTTT.

The V call is TRBV12-3 or TRBV12-4, the J call TRBJ1-2; TRBD1 might be the D (6 bases). This CDR3 comprises 16 residues. Between the trimmed V and J ends, which lost 1 base and 3 bases, there was a span of 15 bases. The CDR3 region is CASSLVRSRGDYGYTF. The CDR3 region has the DNA TGTGCCAGCAGTTTAGTTCGTTCCAGGGGCGACTATGGCTACACCTTC.

This clonotype was found many times. The chain uses TRBV20-1 and TRBJ2-7, with 9 bases that match TRBD1. With 5 bases clipped from V and 5 bases from J, the junction kept 10 bases outside the gene matches. CDR3 size: 14 residues. Germline V gene data show CDR1 as DFQATT and CDR2 as SNEGSKA (reference sequence). CDR3 protein: CSADPGQGSDEQYF. CDR3 sequence (DNA): TGCAGTGCTGACCCCGGACAGGGGTCCGACGAGCAGTACTTC.

This clonotype was counted ten times or more. The rearrangement uses TRBV29-1 and TRBJ2-1, with 9 bases fitting TRBD1. The CDR3 consists of 14 residues. The germline V gene has CDR1 SQVTM and CDR2 ANQGSEA. V was clipped by 6 bases and J by 5 bases; unmatched bases: 8. For the CDR3, the DNA is TGCAGCGTGGCGGGACAGGGATCTAACAATGAGCAGTTCTTC. Amino acid sequence: CSVAGQGSNNEQFF.

In its sample, this clonotype was seen many times. The genes are TRBV6-5 and TRBJ2-5; the D is unclear. This CDR3 comprises 12 residues. Per germline, CDR1 MNHEY and CDR2 SVGAGI. V was pared by 5 bases and J by 4 bases, with 8 bases between. DNA of the CDR3: TGTGCCAGCAGTCCAAATGGAGAGACCCAGTACTTC. Protein: CASSPNGETQYF.